This T cell receptor (beta chain) stems from a study of OX40 agonist ivuxolimab in advanced cancers. Turning to the study itself: Averaging 60 years in age, with a range of roughly 20 to 80, the cohort was around 83% male.

Germline assignment: CDR1 SGHTA and CDR2 FQGNSA. V dropped 1 base and J dropped 0 bases, with 9 bases sitting between them. The CDR3 length is 15 residues. Only in-frame clones appear in the TCRdb table, and some are missing; sequencing was by immunoSEQ multiplex PCR. The data hold approximately 90,000 clones, with roughly 88% observed a single time. The clonotype comes from an adult with an advanced solid tumor such as melanoma, head and neck, liver or kidney cancer. Specimen: CD4+ or CD8+ T cells sorted from blood, collected in a trial of the OX40 agonist ivuxolimab. J is TRBJ1-1 and V is TRBV7-2; D is possibly TRBD1 (6 bases). The CDR3 DNA is TGTGCCAGCAGCTTAGACAGGGCCATGAACACTGAAGCTTTCTTT. Translated: CASSLDRAMNTEAFF.